The next 20 T cell receptor beta chains were all read from a single sample in a study of shared clonotypes between healthy human individuals. Naive CD8 isolation took CD45RO-negative cells positively selected for CCR7 and excluded terminally differentiated effector memory CD45RA+ cells. TCRdb's table, derived via immunoSEQ multiplex PCR, lists solely in-frame clones and lacks some. Here the sample spans about 1,900,000 clones, about 94% being singletons. The source material was naive CD8+ T cells sorted from blood. The receptors shown here come from a young man in good health.

The rearrangement uses TRBV27 and TRBJ2-1, with 13 bases that match TRBD2. J gave up 3 bases and V 8 bases, and 4 bases lay outside the gene matches. This CDR3 spans 15 amino acids. Germline CDR1 reads MNHEY; CDR2 reads SMNVEV (reference sequence). The CDR3 DNA sequence: TGTGCCAGCGAACGACTAGCGGGAGGCTACAATGAGCAGTTCTTC. The encoded protein is CASERLAGGYNEQFF.

This clone has only one observation. The chain links TRBV2 to TRBJ2-7; D is ambiguous. From germline, CDR1 is SNHLY and CDR2 FYNNEI. Trimming took 4 bases from V and 5 from J, leaving 9 bases between them. This CDR3 is built from 12 residues. The CDR3 bases are TGTGCCAGCAGTGGCCCCCTGGACGAGCAGTACTTC. It yields the protein CASSGPLDEQYF.

The V gene is TRBV27, the J gene TRBJ2-7; D may be TRBD1 (5 bases). CDR1 MNHEY and CDR2 SMNVEV come from the germline V gene (reference sequence). The CDR3 is 15 residues long. V was shortened by 8 bases and J by 0 bases, with 17 bases between the two germline ends. The CDR3 region is CASSPGPGGSYEQYF. CDR3 DNA sequence: TGTGCCAGCTCTCCAGGGCCAGGTGGCTCCTACGAGCAGTACTTC.

The chain carries TRBV10-3 and TRBJ2-5; D possibly corresponds to TRBD2 (5 bases). Trimming removed 6 bases from V and 3 bases from J, with 17 bases in between. The CDR3 has 15 amino acids. In germline, CDR1 is ENHRY, CDR2 SYGVKD. This chain's CDR3 is CAISERWESEETQYF. The CDR3 nucleotides read TGTGCCATCAGCGAACGGTGGGAGAGCGAAGAGACCCAGTACTTC.

This chain links TRBV27 with TRBJ2-7; no definite D call. The germline CDR1 and CDR2 sequences are MNHEY and SMNVEV (reference sequence). V was cut by 3 bases and J by 2 bases, with 8 bases left in between. This CDR3 comprises 13 residues. In DNA form, the CDR3 reads TGTGCCAGCAGTTTCCAGCCCGCCTACGAGCAGTACTTC. This translates into CASSFQPAYEQYF.

CDR3 protein: CASSGDSNGYTF. CDR3 nucleotides: TGTGCCAGCAGCGGTGACAGCAATGGCTACACCTTC. The gene calls are TRBV9 and TRBJ1-2; possible D gene TRBD1, 5 bases. V was trimmed by 3 bases and J by 6 bases, leaving 9 bases between them. The CDR3 runs to 12 residues. Germline V lookup: CDR1 SGDLS, CDR2 YYNGEE.

The chain combines TRBV5-3 with TRBJ2-2; D uncertain. TRBV5-3 is an ORF for which the function is uncertain. With 10 bases removed from V and 1 base from J, the gap between germline ends came to 14 bases. The CDR3 has 14 amino acids. CDR3 in amino acids: CADPGRRNTGELFF. DNA of the CDR3: TGTGCCGACCCTGGGCGGAGGAACACCGGGGAGCTGTTTTTT.

This sequence joins TRBV7-9 and TRBJ1-1, with TRBD1 matching over 9 bases. The J segment lost 4 bases and the V segment lost 10 bases, leaving 10 bases of the junction unmatched. CDR1 is SEHNR and CDR2 is FQNEAQ in the germline V gene (reference sequence). This CDR3 has 14 residues. The CDR3 is CAIDTGGPSTEAFF. In DNA form, the CDR3 reads TGTGCCATCGATACAGGGGGCCCCTCCACTGAAGCTTTCTTT. The whole variable domain, filled in from reference TRBV7-9 and TRBJ1-1, reads DTGVSQNPRHKITKRGQNVTFRCDPISEHNRLYWYRQTLGQGPEFLTYFQNEAQLEKSRLLSDRFSAERPKGSFSTLEIQRTEQGDSAMYLCAIDTGGPSTEAFFGQGTRLTVV.

This sequence joins TRBV4-3 and TRBJ2-5; TRBD2 matches at 14 bases. The J call may be in error: the DNA end matches TRBJ2-7 better. CDR1 and CDR2 (germline): LGHNA, YSLEER. The CDR3 loop spans 16 amino acids. The CDR3 spells CASSLGTSGSSYEQYF. Written as DNA, the CDR3 is TGCGCCAGCAGCCTCGGGACTAGCGGGAGCTCCTACGAGCAGTACTTC.

V is TRBV6-1 and J is TRBJ1-3, with 7 bases aligning to TRBD1. Germline CDR1 is MNHNS and CDR2 is SASEGT. V lost 4 bases, J lost 1 base, and 7 bases stayed unmatched. This CDR3 has 16 amino acids. CDR3 DNA sequence: TGTGCCAGCAGTGGACTTTCAGGGGGTTCTGGAAACACCATATATTTT. Amino acids: CASSGLSGGSGNTIYF.

The V call is TRBV28, the J call TRBJ1-5; D is unclear. CDR1 MDHEN and CDR2 SYDVKM come from the germline V gene. Deletions cut 6 bases from V and 4 bases from J, with 19 bases between. The CDR3 is 16 residues long. Written as DNA, the CDR3 is TGTGCCAGCAGACCCTCATCCCAGGTATGGAATCAGCCCCAGCATTTT. It codes for CASRPSSQVWNQPQHF.

A word on this clone: The junction and the germline gene differ at one end; a read error may be behind it. The chain joins TRBV2 to TRBJ1-2, with D hard to call. The CDR3 loop spans 13 amino acids. Germline assignment: CDR1 SNHLY and CDR2 FYNNEI. The CDR3 region has the DNA TGTGCCAGCAGTGAAACGAGGGCGGCGTACTTCTCCTTC. Its protein product is CASSETRAAYFSF.

Concerning this clone: Distinct nucleotide sequences in the sample also encode this CDR3. The chain is built from TRBV13 and TRBJ2-2, with unresolved D. The V gene lost 1 base and the J gene lost 4 bases, with 4 bases spanning the gap. The CDR3 consists of 13 residues. Per germline, CDR1 PRHDT and CDR2 FYEKMQ (reference sequence). Here the CDR3 DNA reads TGTGCCAGCAGCTTAGAGGCCACCGGGGAGCTGTTTTTT. It yields the protein CASSLEATGELFF.

V is TRBV5-6 and J is TRBJ2-1; the match to TRBD1 covers 7 bases. The CDR3 covers 16 residues. V gave up 4 bases and J gave up 1 base; unmatched junction bases: 8. Germline V gene sequence: CDR1 SGHDT, CDR2 YYEEEE. In DNA form, the CDR3 reads TGTGCCAGCAGCCTGGGTGCAGGGGGATCCTACAATGAGCAGTTCTTC. It specifies CASSLGAGGSYNEQFF. The complete variable domain, with remaining parts taken from reference TRBV5-6 and TRBJ2-1, reads DAGVTQSPTHLIKTRGQQVTLRCSPKSGHDTVSWYQQALGQGPQFIFQYYEEEERQRGNFPDRFSGHQFPNYSSELNVNALLLGDSALYLCASSLGAGGSYNEQFFGPGTRLTVL.

V is TRBV2 and J is TRBJ2-1, with 9 bases matching TRBD1. Trimming took 8 bases from V and 4 from J; bases not matched to a gene: 6. The CDR3 length is 14 residues. Germline V lookup: CDR1 SNHLY, CDR2 FYNNEI. CDR3 sequence (DNA): TGTGCCAGCCGAAGGGACAGGGAGTACAATGAGCAGTTCTTC. Amino acid sequence: CASRRDREYNEQFF.

The rearrangement joins TRBV15 to TRBJ2-2, with D possibly TRBD2 on 5 matching bases. The CDR3 is 13 residues long. Trimming pared 5 bases from V and 4 bases from J, leaving 8 bases between. Germline loops: CDR1 LNHNV, CDR2 YYDKDF (reference sequence). The CDR3 region has the DNA TGTGCCACCAGCGGTCGGGGCACCGGGGAGCTGTTTTTT. It translates to CATSGRGTGELFF.

The chain joins TRBV13 to TRBJ2-1; TRBD2 agrees at 9 bases. With V trimmed by 4 bases and J by 6 bases, 4 bases remained unmatched. Germline CDR1 PRHDT, CDR2 FYEKMQ (reference sequence). The CDR3 contains 14 residues. The CDR3 here is CASSYGTSLNEQFF. The DNA of the CDR3 is TGTGCCAGCAGCTACGGGACTAGCCTCAATGAGCAGTTCTTC. Full variable domain (missing parts from reference TRBV13 and TRBJ2-1): AAGVIQSPRHLIKEKRETATLKCYPIPRHDTVYWYQQGPGQDPQFLISFYEKMQSDKGSIPDRFSAQQFSDYHSELNMSSLELGDSALYFCASSYGTSLNEQFFGPGTRLTVL.

CDR3 coding DNA: TGTGCCAGCAGCCTCCAGCCGCAGGCCAATGAGCAGTTCTTC. Protein: CASSLQPQANEQFF. The chain combines TRBV27 with TRBJ2-1; D is undetermined. Deletions cut 6 bases from V and 6 bases from J, with 15 bases between. Germline loops: CDR1 MNHEY, CDR2 SMNVEV (reference sequence). The CDR3 covers 14 residues.

Concerning this clone: Other DNA sequences in this specimen translate into the identical CDR3. The DNA for the CDR3 is TGTGCCAGCAGCTTAGGGAGAGAAGCTTTCTTT. It is translated as CASSLGREAFF. The V call is TRBV13, the J call TRBJ1-1; D not resolved. This CDR3 is built from 11 residues. Trimming took 0 bases from V and 8 from J, leaving 4 bases between them. Germline V gene data show CDR1 as PRHDT and CDR2 as FYEKMQ (reference sequence).

This rearrangement joins TRBV11-2 to TRBJ1-1; weak D call: TRBD1 (5 bases). The CDR3 covers 13 residues. Germline V CDR1 and CDR2: SGHAT, FQNNGV. V was shortened by 2 bases and J by 7 bases, with 11 bases between the two germline ends. The CDR3 nucleotides read TGTGCCAGCAGCTTACCAGTAAGGGGTGAAGCTTTCTTT. Protein product: CASSLPVRGEAFF.